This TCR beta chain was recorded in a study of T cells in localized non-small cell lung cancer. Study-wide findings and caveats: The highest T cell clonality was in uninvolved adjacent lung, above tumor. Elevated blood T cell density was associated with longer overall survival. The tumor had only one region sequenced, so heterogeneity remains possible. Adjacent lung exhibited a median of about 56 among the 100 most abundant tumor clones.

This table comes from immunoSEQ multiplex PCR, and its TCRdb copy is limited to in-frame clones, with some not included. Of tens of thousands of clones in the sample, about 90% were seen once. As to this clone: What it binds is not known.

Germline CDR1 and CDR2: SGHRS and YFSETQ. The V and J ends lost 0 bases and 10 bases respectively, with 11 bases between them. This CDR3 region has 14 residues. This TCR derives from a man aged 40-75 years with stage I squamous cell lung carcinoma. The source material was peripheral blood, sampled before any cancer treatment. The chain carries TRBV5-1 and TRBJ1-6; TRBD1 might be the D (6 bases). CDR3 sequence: CASSLEAGDSPLHF. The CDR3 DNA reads TGCGCCAGCAGCTTGGAAGCAGGGGACTCACCCCTCCACTTT.